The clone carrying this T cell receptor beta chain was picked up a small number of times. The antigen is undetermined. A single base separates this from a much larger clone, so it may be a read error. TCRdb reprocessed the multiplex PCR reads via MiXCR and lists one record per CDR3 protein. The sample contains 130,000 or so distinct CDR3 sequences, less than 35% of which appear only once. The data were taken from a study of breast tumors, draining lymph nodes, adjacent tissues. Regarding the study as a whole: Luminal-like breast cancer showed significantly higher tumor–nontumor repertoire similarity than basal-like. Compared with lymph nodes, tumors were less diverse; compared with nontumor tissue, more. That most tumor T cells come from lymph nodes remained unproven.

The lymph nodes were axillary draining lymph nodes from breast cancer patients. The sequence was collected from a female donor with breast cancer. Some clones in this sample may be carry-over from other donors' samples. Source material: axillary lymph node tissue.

The CDR3 protein is CASSHSGTGNEKLFF. The CDR3 DNA follows: TGTGCCAGCAGTCACTCTGGGACCGGGAATGAAAAACTGTTTTTT. This chain connects TRBV6-2 or TRBV6-3 to TRBJ1-4, with D possibly matching TRBD1 (5 bases). CDR3 length: 15 amino acids. Per the germline V gene, CDR1 is MNHEY and CDR2 is SVGEGT.